The 27 T cell receptor beta chains in this list originate from one sample, sequenced in a study of T cells after yellow fever vaccination. TCRdb processed the 5' RACE reads anew with MiXCR; each CDR3 protein has one entry. The table records more than 110,000 distinct CDR3 sequences, about 7% of them present only once. The sequencing here drew on CD4+ T cells sorted from PBMCs, taken 10 days after the yellow fever booster vaccination. The receptors stem from a man in his thirties or forties who received the YFV17D yellow fever vaccine.

The rearrangement joins TRBV20-1 to TRBJ2-1, with D perhaps matching TRBD2 (5 bases). Germline V gives CDR1 DFQATT, CDR2 SNEGSKA (reference sequence). Trimming cost V 3 bases and J 6 bases, with 15 bases left between them. This CDR3 has 14 amino acids. The CDR3 sequence is CSASSGTPSNEQFF. CDR3 coding DNA: TGCAGTGCTAGCTCGGGAACGCCGAGCAATGAGCAGTTCTTC.

This clonotype came up many times. The J gene is TRBJ2-5, the V gene TRBV7-2, with D maybe TRBD1 (6 bases). V dropped 5 bases and J dropped 5 bases, with 15 bases sitting between them. This CDR3 has 14 amino acids. Germline loops: CDR1 SGHTA, CDR2 FQGNSA. The CDR3 region is CASSRTGWLETQYF. Written as DNA, the CDR3 is TGTGCCAGCAGCCGTACAGGGTGGTTGGAGACCCAGTACTTC.

This clonotype was detected only a few times. The rearrangement links TRBV11-1 to TRBJ2-6; D ambiguous. The CDR3 extends over 18 amino acids. CDR1 is SGHAT, CDR2 FQDESV, per germline (reference sequence). V was shortened by 7 bases and J by 0 bases, with 19 bases between the two germline ends. The CDR3 region has the DNA TGTGCCAGCACCCCCGAGTGGGGAACGGTCTCTGGGGCCAACGTCCTGACTTTC. Its translation: CASTPEWGTVSGANVLTF.

This chain links TRBV20-1 with TRBJ2-1; perhaps TRBD1 as D (6 bases). CDR1 and CDR2 (germline): DFQATT, SNEGSKA (reference sequence). Deletions cut 4 bases from V and 1 base from J, with 17 bases between. The CDR3 runs 16 residues. CDR3 nucleotide sequence: TGCAGTGCTACTCAAGCCGGGACACCTTCCTACAATGAGCAGTTCTTC. Residues: CSATQAGTPSYNEQFF.

Many counts were recorded for this clonotype. CDR3 amino acids: CASSYSKPSTDTQYF. The DNA of the CDR3 is TGTGCCAGCAGTTACTCGAAGCCGAGCACAGATACGCAGTATTTT. The chain has TRBV6-5 and TRBJ2-3, with D hard to call. Looked up from germline, CDR1 is MNHEY and CDR2 is SVGAGI. V was pared by 0 bases and J by 0 bases, with 7 bases between. CDR3 length equals 15 residues.

This clonotype came up a few times. The rearrangement joins TRBV5-5 to TRBJ2-4, with D perhaps TRBD1 or TRBD2 (5 bases each). The CDR3 totals 15 residues. The germline V gene encodes CDR1 SGHKS and CDR2 YYEKEE (reference sequence). Trimming shortened V by 4 bases and J by 3 bases, and 14 bases separated the two germline ends. The chain's CDR3 is CASSRPGTDKNIQYF. CDR3 sequence (DNA): TGTGCCAGCAGCCGTCCGGGGACGGACAAAAACATTCAGTACTTC.

This clonotype turned up a few times. The rearrangement joins TRBV6-1 to TRBJ2-3, with D hard to call. With 6 bases removed from V and 2 bases from J, the gap between germline ends came to 12 bases. This CDR3 comprises 14 residues. Germline assignment: CDR1 MNHNS and CDR2 SASEGT. CDR3 in DNA: TGTGCCAGCAGCCCCCGATCACTCACAGATACGCAGTATTTT. Amino acid sequence: CASSPRSLTDTQYF.

J is TRBJ1-5 and V is TRBV15, with TRBD1 as a possible D gene (5 bases). The V end was cut by 7 bases, the J end by 0 bases, with 19 bases between. Germline assignment: CDR1 LNHNV and CDR2 YYDKDF (reference sequence). The CDR3 is 17 residues long. CDR3 coding DNA: TGTGCCACCAACCCGGGACTGACGACTATTAGCAATCAGCCCCAGCATTTT. Translated, it gives CATNPGLTTISNQPQHF.

There are many counts of this clonotype. J is TRBJ1-6 and V is TRBV28, with 7 bases matching TRBD1. Trimming at V came to 6 bases and at J to 7 bases, leaving 6 bases not matched to a gene. The length of the CDR3 is 14 residues. CDR1 is MDHEN and CDR2 is SYDVKM in the germline V gene. The chain's CDR3 is CASRTGTANSPLHF. The CDR3 DNA reads as TGTGCCAGCAGGACCGGGACAGCAAATTCACCCCTCCACTTT.

The chain employs TRBV7-6 and TRBJ2-7, with 8 bases lining up with TRBD1. Per the germline V gene, CDR1 is SGHVS and CDR2 is FNYEAQ. The junction had 5 bases not matched to a gene; V was cut back by 3 bases and J by 7 bases. The CDR3 is 13 amino acids. The CDR3 DNA is TGTGCCAGCAGCTTTGTACAGGGGGATGAGCAGTACTTC. Amino acid sequence: CASSFVQGDEQYF.

This clonotype has ten or more counts. The CDR3 reads CASSLDDYNEQFF. CDR3 nucleotides: TGTGCCAGCAGCCTAGACGACTACAATGAGCAGTTCTTC. The chain uses TRBV7-8 and TRBJ2-1; D is ambiguous. This CDR3 is 13 amino acids long. Germline V gene lookup returns CDR1 SGHVS and CDR2 FQNEAQ. The ends were cut back, 5 bases at V and 3 bases at J, with 8 bases in the middle.

At least ten counts were recorded for this clonotype. The chain has TRBV28 and TRBJ1-5; possible D gene TRBD1, 6 bases. CDR1 and CDR2 from the germline V gene are MDHEN and SYDVKM. V lost 2 bases to trimming and J lost 7 bases, with 15 bases between them. The CDR3 spans 15 residues. CDR3 residues: CASSLPVKGGQPQHF. The CDR3 coding sequence is TGTGCCAGCAGTTTACCCGTCAAGGGGGGCCAGCCCCAGCATTTT.

This clonotype has only a few counts. The chain employs TRBV5-1 and TRBJ2-3; TRBD2 might be the D (6 bases). V was pared by 3 bases and J by 0 bases, with 14 bases between. This CDR3 has 16 residues. From germline, CDR1 is SGHRS and CDR2 YFSETQ. The DNA of the CDR3 is TGCGCCAGCAGCTCCCTAGCGAGAGCGAGCACAGATACGCAGTATTTT. Protein sequence: CASSSLARASTDTQYF.

In this sample, this clonotype turned up many times. The genes are TRBV11-2 and TRBJ2-1; possible D gene TRBD2, 5 bases. This CDR3 contains 10 residues. Trimming left V 6 bases short and J 8 bases short, with 5 bases between. The germline gives CDR1 SGHAT, CDR2 FQNNGV. CDR3 sequence: CASRRDEQFF. The CDR3 DNA follows: TGTGCCAGCAGGAGGGATGAGCAGTTCTTC.

This clonotype was detected many times. The V and J genes are TRBV11-2 and TRBJ2-5; either TRBD1 or TRBD2 may fit D (5 bases each). Trimming removed 3 bases at V and 1 base at J, with 24 bases between. Germline V gives CDR1 SGHAT, CDR2 FQNNGV. There are 19 residues in the CDR3. The chain's CDR3 is CASSFRPPSRLGVQETQYF. Here the CDR3 DNA reads TGTGCCAGCAGCTTTCGACCCCCGTCCCGGTTGGGGGTCCAAGAGACCCAGTACTTC. Full variable domain (missing parts from reference TRBV11-2 and TRBJ2-5): EAGVAQSPRYKIIEKRQSVAFWCNPISGHATLYWYQQILGQGPKLLIQFQNNGVVDDSQLPKDRFSAERLKGVDSTLKIQPAKLEDSAVYLCASSFRPPSRLGVQETQYFGPGTRLLVL.

The sample holds many counts of this clonotype. V usage is TRBV20-1 and J usage is TRBJ2-1; D call uncertain. V lost 6 bases and J lost 8, with 26 bases in between. From germline, CDR1 is DFQATT and CDR2 SNEGSKA (reference sequence). This CDR3 is 16 amino acids long. The CDR3 is CSAHSRVAAPNDEQFF. As DNA, the CDR3 is TGCAGTGCCCACAGTAGGGTAGCAGCCCCTAATGATGAGCAGTTCTTC.

This clonotype was recorded many times. The rearrangement uses TRBV28 and TRBJ2-1, with TRBD2 identical over 8 bases. The CDR3 is 15 amino acids. V gave up 3 bases and J gave up 8 bases; unmatched junction bases: 9. The germline CDR1 and CDR2 sequences are MDHEN and SYDVKM. The CDR3: CASSFLSGSGDEQFF. The DNA of the CDR3 is TGTGCCAGCAGTTTTTTAAGCGGGAGCGGAGATGAGCAGTTCTTC.

There are many counts of this clonotype. This rearrangement joins TRBV6-1 to TRBJ2-7; D is possibly TRBD1 (6 bases). Deletions cut 7 bases from V and 2 bases from J, with 15 bases between. The V gene's germline CDR1 is MNHNS and CDR2 SASEGT. The CDR3 contains 14 residues. Here the CDR3 reads CASNPTGSTYEQYF. The CDR3 DNA reads as TGTGCCAGCAACCCTACAGGGAGCACCTACGAGCAGTACTTC.

This clonotype was counted ten times or more. V gene TRBV9 combines with J gene TRBJ2-1, with D perhaps assigned TRBD1 or TRBD2 (6 bases each). Germline V gene sequence: CDR1 SGDLS, CDR2 YYNGEE. V lost 4 bases and J 9 bases, leaving 8 bases between the germline ends. This CDR3 is 11 amino acids long. The CDR3 here is CASSPGAEQFF. The CDR3 DNA is TGTGCCAGCAGCCCGGGGGCTGAGCAGTTCTTC.

The chain recombines TRBV27 with TRBJ2-7; 12 positions match TRBD1. The CDR3 is 19 residues long. Germline CDR1 MNHEY, CDR2 SMNVEV (reference sequence). The V gene end was trimmed by 5 bases and the J gene end by 0 bases; junction bases not matched to a gene: 14. The CDR3 loop reads CASSRSRDRGRMSSYEQYF. CDR3 coding DNA: TGTGCCAGCAGTCGCTCAAGGGACAGGGGGCGGATGAGCTCCTACGAGCAGTACTTC.

This clonotype occurred many times. The chain joins TRBV5-1 to TRBJ1-5; 7 bases agree with TRBD1. This CDR3 is built from 13 residues. Germline CDR1 and CDR2: SGHRS and YFSETQ. V shed 1 base and J 6 bases; nucleotides not matched to a gene: 1. The CDR3 protein is CASSLNRGQPQHF. In DNA form, the CDR3 reads TGCGCCAGCAGCTTGAACAGGGGTCAGCCCCAGCATTTT.

The rearrangement links TRBV7-3 to TRBJ2-5, with D perhaps matching TRBD1 or TRBD2 (5 bases each). V was clipped by 5 bases and J by 5 bases, with 12 bases between them. CDR3 size: 13 residues. Germline V gives CDR1 SGHTA, CDR2 FQGTGA. CDR3 bases: TGTGCCAGCAGCCGGGACGGCGGCGAGACCCAGTACTTC. Amino acid sequence: CASSRDGGETQYF. Full variable domain (remainder filled in from reference TRBV7-3 and TRBJ2-5): GAGVSQTPSNKVTEKGKYVELRCDPISGHTALYWYRQSLGQGPEFLIYFQGTGAADDSGLPNDRFFAVRPEGSVSTLKIQRTERGDSAVYLCASSRDGGETQYFGPGTRLLVL.

This clonotype came up many times. Here the CDR3 reads CASSLRRISSDTQYF. For the CDR3, the DNA is TGTGCCAGCAGTTTACGGAGGATAAGCTCAGATACGCAGTATTTT. This rearrangement joins TRBV12-3 or TRBV12-4 to TRBJ2-3, with a possible D match to TRBD2 (5 bases). V dropped 2 bases and J dropped 4 bases, with 13 bases sitting between them. This CDR3 contains 15 residues.

Regarding this clonotype: A clone one base away is much larger, so this may be a read error. This chain uses TRBV10-3 with TRBJ2-3; the D gene is possibly TRBD2 (5 bases). This CDR3 has 15 amino acids. Germline assignment: CDR1 ENHRY and CDR2 SYGVKD. The CDR3 DNA reads TGTACCATCAGTGGTAGCGAATTGGGCACAGATACGCAGTATTTT. As protein: CTISGSELGTDTQYF.

A remark on this clonotype: This sequence may be a read error, since a much larger clone differs from it by one base. This sequence joins TRBV20-1 and TRBJ1-2; TRBD1 is a possible D gene (5 bases). The CDR3 spans 16 residues. The germline CDR1 and CDR2 sequences are DFQATT and SNEGSKA (reference sequence). CDR3 region: CTATVPLGDPNYGYTF. The CDR3 coding sequence is TGCACTGCTACCGTTCCTTTAGGGGACCCTAACTATGGCTACACCTTC.

This clonotype has ten or more counts. V usage is TRBV19 and J usage is TRBJ2-4; D possibly corresponds to TRBD2 (5 bases). CDR1 is LNHDA and CDR2 is SQIVND in the germline V gene (reference sequence). This CDR3 is 14 amino acids long. V was pared by 6 bases and J by 5 bases, with 14 bases between. CDR3 sequence: CASSRRTAENIQYF. CDR3 nucleotides: TGTGCCAGTAGCCGGAGGACTGCAGAAAACATTCAGTACTTC.

This clonotype was detected many times. This chain connects TRBV14 to TRBJ2-2; D is undetermined. The V gene lost 0 bases and the J gene lost 4 bases, with 15 bases spanning the gap. The CDR3 totals 17 residues. Per the germline V gene, CDR1 is SGHDN and CDR2 is FVKESK. The CDR3 nucleotides are TGTGCCAGCAGCCAAGATGGGCCAGTTCACGGCACCGGGGAGCTGTTTTTT. This sequence encodes CASSQDGPVHGTGELFF.